Given below is one TCR beta chain in context. TCRdb's table, derived via immunoSEQ multiplex PCR, lists solely in-frame clones and lacks some. The sample holds fewer than 200,000 clones, around 87% seen once. The sample originates from a study of blood T cell repertoires in COVID-19. Looking at the study overall: T cells, B-cell-depleted T cells, or PBMCs supplied cDNA or gDNA.

With V trimmed by 4 bases and J by 11 bases, 13 bases remained unmatched. The CDR3 runs 15 residues. Germline V gene data show CDR1 as SNHLY and CDR2 as FYNNEI. This sequence originates from a man aged 40-55 years with active or convalescent COVID-19. This chain links TRBV2 with TRBJ1-5; 8 nucleotides match TRBD1. The sample was peripheral blood. The CDR3 region has the DNA TGTGCCAGCAGTGCCCCAGGGGGCCCGTCGTCAGCCCAGCATTTT. Protein product: CASSAPGGPSSAQHF. The full variable domain, with the rest looked up from reference TRBV2 and TRBJ1-5, is EPEVTQTPSHQVTQMGQEVILRCVPISNHLYFYWYRQILGQKVEFLVSFYNNEISEKSEIFDDQFSVERPDGSNFTLKIRSTKLEDSAMYFCASSAPGGPSSAQHFGDGTRLSIL.